This TCR beta chain was profiled in a study of PD-1 blockade in classical Hodgkin lymphoma. Overall study findings and caveats: Complete responders showed a baseline diversity that resembled the diversity of newly diagnosed patients. Only CD4+ TCR diversity, not CD8+, had risen significantly by C4D1. Repertoires differed for reasons still undefined, possibly disease activity or prior therapy.

V was clipped by 0 bases and J by 7 bases, with 13 bases between them. CDR3 size: 14 residues. Germline V gene sequence: CDR1 WNHNN, CDR2 SYGVQD (reference sequence). All the patients suffered relapse after autologous stem cell transplantation, and brentuximab vedotin exposure differed. The assay was immunoSEQ multiplex PCR, and TCRdb's table has in-frame clones only and misses some. The top ten hold around an eighth of the sample, which has 57,000 or so clones, 88% seen once. This clone was found a few times. Its antigen is not known. The chain couples TRBV10-1 to TRBJ2-7; D call uncertain. The sample was peripheral blood mononuclear cells (PBMCs), taken at baseline. This TCR was sampled from a human donor with classical Hodgkin lymphoma. The DNA of the CDR3 is TGCGCCAGCAGTGAGTCGACCGCGGCTCGAGAGCAGTACTTC. It yields the protein CASSESTAAREQYF.